This T cell receptor beta chain was observed in a study of cytomegalovirus exposure and HLA in healthy donors. Overall study context: From donors who were HLA-typed, an early data release held approximately 80 million unique TCRs.

Germline lookup yields CDR1 SGHDN and CDR2 FVKESK. The CDR3 covers 12 residues. V lost 1 base, J lost 11 bases, and 9 bases lay in between. In regard to this clone: Its antigen is still unknown.

With 60 Vbeta and 13 Jbeta primers, the PCR was carried out. Assay used: immunoSEQ multiplex PCR; TCRdb lists only in-frame clones, some missing. The top ten hold over 1.2% of the sample, which has roughly 160,000 clones, roughly 70% seen once. Study-level findings and limits: A missense variant in DCLRE1C was later tied to TCR beta V- and J-gene trimming. No immune exposure information besides CMV serostatus was available. Sequencing probably produced one cluster of sequence variants that were highly shared.

The chain joins TRBV14 to TRBJ2-4; no clear D gene. Sequences were obtained from PBMCs. This receptor was obtained from a girl aged 10 to 17 in good health and CMV-seronegative. Written as DNA, the CDR3 is TGTGCCAGCAGCCAAGGGGTCGACTTTCAGTACTTC. Protein sequence: CASSQGVDFQYF.